This T cell receptor (beta chain) appears in the sequencing data of a study of T cell repertoires in cytomegalovirus infection. Study-wide points: Summed public TCR beta family frequency identified CMV carriers bearing the relevant HLA.

V lost 4 bases, J lost 6 bases, and 7 bases stayed unmatched. Looked up from germline, CDR1 is SGHVS and CDR2 is FNYEAQ. The CDR3 totals 14 residues. Points on this clonotype: Its antigen is undetermined. This may be a read error, as it is one base from a much larger clone.

Each CDR3 protein gets one entry after TCRdb re-called the reads with MiXCR. Of some 920,000 distinct CDR3 sequences listed, roughly a third are singletons. The clonotype comes from a human donor in good health (CMV status not recorded). Some clones in this sample may be carry-over from other donors' samples. The chain couples TRBV7-6 to TRBJ1-2; 8 bases map to TRBD1. Specimen: cultured CD8+ T cells from PBMCs, collected from culture after CMV antigen stimulation. CDR3 region: CASSSGDRTNGYTF. CDR3 DNA sequence: TGTGCCAGCAGCTCGGGGGACAGGACCAATGGCTACACCTTC.